This T cell receptor beta chain was recovered during a study of a mutant IDH1 vaccine in newly diagnosed glioma (dated by TCRdb to the early 2020s). General notes on the study: Patients were given eight vaccinations, in weeks 1, 3, 5, 7, 11, 15, 19 and 23, which matched visits V03 through V10. Vaccination started 4-6 weeks after radiotherapy alone, or was given together with temozolomide cycles in the groups whose treatment included chemotherapy. Of the roughly 34 treated patients, 62.5% were male and 37.5% were female, and a mean age of roughly 40 years was recorded. Before enrollment, most patients had been given radiochemotherapy with temozolomide as standard therapy, while the rest had received either radiotherapy alone or temozolomide alone. Peripheral blood was drawn at six visits: V03 (baseline), V05, V07, V10, V12 and V13. For exploratory analyses, some 24 treated patients had longitudinal TCRB deep sequencing done wherever samples were available.

The sample's time point label, decoded: week 5, during vaccination. Each vaccine dose was 300 ug of a 20-mer mutant IDH1 peptide in Montanide, given subcutaneously with topical imiquimod. All donors had newly diagnosed IDH1-mutant astrocytomas of WHO grade 3 or 4 that showed loss of nuclear ATRX. The samples were drawn from NOA16, a multicentre, single-arm, open-label phase I trial in Germany that tested a mutant IDH1 peptide vaccine in humans for the first time. Genomic DNA for TCRB sequencing was isolated from EDTA blood with the DNeasy Blood and Tissue Kit. Libraries were made using the immunoSEQ multiplex PCR assay. Following the manufacturer's protocol, the hsTCRB Kit was used to amplify rearranged TCR beta chain sequences. An Illumina MiSeq was used to sequence the TCRB libraries. The authors' analysis ran thus. The proprietary platform of the kit vendor was used for demultiplexing, trimming and gene mapping. TCRdb took this table from immuneACCESS and kept in-frame rearrangements with V and J called. Such tables lack part of the clones; where checked against another copy, unresolved V genes explain under half of the gap, and the rest is unexplained. Clone size and the V and J calls come from that table; the DNA yielded D and trimming. The sample table contains about 26,000 clones; only one count was recorded for approximately 79% of them. About 7.2% of the sample lies in the top ten.

On this clone itself: This receptor's antigen is unknown. Base qualities are not recorded, but no much larger clone differs from it by a single base.

Study-level results and caveats: Pseudoprogression seemed to be unrelated to changes in the top peripheral T cell clonotypes found by TCRB sequencing. It was noted by the authors that analyses of patient blood samples could not be reproduced owing to sample limitations. Vaccine-induced immune responses across multiple MHC alleles were detected in approximately 94% of patients. Availability determined which PBMC samples were chosen for TCRB deep sequencing.

V gives up 2 bases and J gives up 3 bases, and the segment between their germline ends measures 13 bases. The CDR3, cysteine through phenylalanine, is 15 amino acids long. Just CDR3 DNA is preserved here, 45 bases in frame from base 1. CDR1 and CDR2, per the germline V gene (reference sequence), are SEHNR and FQNEAQ. The chain is made from TRBV7-9 and TRBJ2-5; the D gene is tentatively TRBD1 or TRBD2, each matching 5 bases. This clonotype was obtained from a man aged 35-49 years with glioma. Some clones in this sample may be carry-over from other donors' samples. The sequencing here drew on PBMCs, taken from a glioma patient whose treatment included an IDH1 peptide vaccine. The sequenced DNA is TGTGCCAGCAGCTTATCTGAGGGGCCGGAAGAGACCCAGTACTTC. It translates to CASSLSEGPEETQYF.